This TCR beta chain came from a study of cytomegalovirus exposure and HLA in healthy donors. General observations from the study: Being productive about 87% or about 30% of the time was typical of most TCR beta V segments in an earlier analysis. A later look showed TCR association rates differing by HLA locus, highest for DRB1 and lowest for HLA-C.

With respect to this clone: Its antigen remains unknown.

Per the germline V gene, CDR1 is SGHRS and CDR2 is YFSETQ. This CDR3 has 16 amino acids. The trim removed 0 bases at V and 6 bases at J, leaving 10 bases unmatched. PCR employed 60 Vbeta and 13 Jbeta primers. Clones were read by immunoSEQ multiplex PCR, and TCRdb kept only the in-frame ones, dropping some. The table shows tens of thousands of clones, with roughly 63% occurring only once. The TCR originated in a woman in her thirties or forties in good health and CMV-seropositive. Sequencing was performed on PBMCs. The J gene is TRBJ2-3, the V gene TRBV5-1; TRBD2 matches at 7 bases. This CDR3 reads CASSLGPGGPSDTQYF. In nucleotides, the CDR3 is TGCGCCAGCAGCTTGGGACCGGGAGGCCCAAGTGATACGCAGTATTTT.